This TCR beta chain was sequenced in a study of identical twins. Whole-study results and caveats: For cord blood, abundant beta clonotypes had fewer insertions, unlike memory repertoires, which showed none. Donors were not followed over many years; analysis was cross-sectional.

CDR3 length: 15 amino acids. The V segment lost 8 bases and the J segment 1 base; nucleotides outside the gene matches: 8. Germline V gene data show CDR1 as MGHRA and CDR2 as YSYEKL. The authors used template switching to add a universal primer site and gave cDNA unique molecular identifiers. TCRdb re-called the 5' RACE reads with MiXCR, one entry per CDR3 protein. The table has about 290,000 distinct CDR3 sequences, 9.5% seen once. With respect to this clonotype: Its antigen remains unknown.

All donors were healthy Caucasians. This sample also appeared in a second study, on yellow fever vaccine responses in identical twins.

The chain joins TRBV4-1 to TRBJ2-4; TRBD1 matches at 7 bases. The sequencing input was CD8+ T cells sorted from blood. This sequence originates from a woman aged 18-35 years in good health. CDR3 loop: CASPRGGAAKNIQYF. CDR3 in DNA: TGCGCCAGCCCCCGAGGGGGCGCGGCCAAAAACATTCAGTACTTC.